What follows is one T cell receptor (beta chain) and its context. Its antigen remains unknown. Several immunoSEQ plates held equal portions of the genomic DNA taken from each subset. With ten immunoSEQ deep assay plates, unsorted PBMC DNA underwent sequencing. TCRdb's table, derived via immunoSEQ multiplex PCR, lists solely in-frame clones and lacks some. Here the sample spans approximately 470,000 clones, approximately 82% being singletons. These data originate in a study of shared clonotypes between healthy human individuals. Study-level information: The study enrolled a couple of women and a few men aged 18 to 49.

Trimming took 4 bases from V and 0 from J; bases not matched to a gene: 7. The CDR3 has 17 amino acids. The germline V gene has CDR1 SGHDT and CDR2 YYEEEE. The study, taken as a whole, reports: The small donor group covered limited genetic and exposure diversity.

The receptor was isolated from a middle-aged woman in good health. Some clones in this sample may be carry-over from other donors' samples. The chain carries TRBV5-6 and TRBJ2-7, with 13 bases that match TRBD2. Material: PBMCs. This chain's CDR3 is CASSRGLAGVGSYEQYF. CDR3 bases: TGTGCCAGCAGCAGAGGACTAGCGGGAGTGGGCTCCTACGAGCAGTACTTC.